The 32 T cell receptor beta chains presented below share a single source sample, sequenced in a study of immune characterization of retroperitoneal liposarcoma (dated by TCRdb to about 2019). The method behind the library was PCR. TCRdb records NextSeq 500 as the sequencer. In TCRdb, the public reads were trimmed at Q25 with fastp and aligned with MiXCR, with productive beta chains retained. Rows with one shared CDR3 protein collapse into an entry with the most common genes and DNA. The sample records under 15,000 distinct CDR3 sequences, 45% to 50% of which are singletons. Of the sample, more than 9% falls within the top ten clones. The specimen sequenced was tumor tissue. The source is a female donor with retroperitoneal liposarcoma.

This clonotype turned up a few times. The V gene is TRBV10-1, the J gene TRBJ2-3; TRBD2 agrees at 10 bases. This CDR3 is 15 amino acids long. Looked up from germline, CDR1 is WNHNN and CDR2 is SYGVQD (reference sequence). V dropped 3 bases and J dropped 6; count of bases not matched to a gene: 6. DNA for the CDR3: TGCGCCAGCAGTGACTCTAGCGGGAGAGGTGATACGCAGTATTTT. As protein: CASSDSSGRGDTQYF.

V usage is TRBV6-4 and J usage is TRBJ2-1; TRBD2 might be the D (5 bases). Matching the DNA end better, TRBJ2-7 makes the J call doubtful. The germline CDR1 and CDR2 sequences are MRHNA and SNTAGT. The CDR3 is made up of 14 amino acids. As DNA, the CDR3 is TGTGCCAGCCGGAGAGAGGCGGGTGGGAATGAGCAGTACTTC. It specifies CASRREAGGNEQYF.

This clonotype came up once. V usage is TRBV6-5 and J usage is TRBJ2-1; a weak D match, TRBD2 (5 bases). V lost 7 bases to trimming and J lost 4 bases, with 11 bases between them. The germline V gene encodes CDR1 MNHEY and CDR2 SVGAGI. The CDR3 sequence is 13 residues long. The CDR3 bases are TGTGCCAGCACTTGGGAGTATTACAATGAGCAGTTCTTC. Amino acid sequence: CASTWEYYNEQFF.

The table lists this clonotype with many counts. The chain combines TRBV12-3 or TRBV12-4 with TRBJ2-1, with TRBD1 as a possible D gene (5 bases). The tail of the sequence fits TRBJ2-7 better, so the J call may be wrong. The CDR3 runs to 15 residues. The CDR3 nucleotides read TGTGCCAGCAGTTTAACGGCTTTCTGGGGCGATGAGCAGTACTTC. The encoded protein is CASSLTAFWGDEQYF.

The V and J genes are TRBV6-1 and TRBJ1-1; TRBD1 aligns across 10 bases. V shed 5 bases and J 3 bases; nucleotides not matched to a gene: 12. This CDR3 contains 17 residues. CDR1 is MNHNS and CDR2 is SASEGT in the germline V gene. CDR3 amino acids: CASSYEGQGFGDTEAFF. CDR3 DNA sequence: TGTGCCAGCAGTTACGAGGGACAGGGGTTCGGAGACACTGAAGCTTTCTTT.

By share of the sample, this clonotype is medium-sized (0.01 to 0.1%). V usage is TRBV7-2 and J usage is TRBJ2-1; the match to TRBD2 covers 8 bases. The DNA end is more similar to TRBJ2-7, so the J call may be wrong. Germline CDR1 is SGHTA and CDR2 is FQGNSA. The CDR3 runs to 15 residues. The CDR3 reads CASSLGTSTYNEQYF. DNA for the CDR3: TGTGCCAGCAGCTTAGGGACTAGCACCTACAATGAGCAGTACTTC.

This clonotype is labeled medium-sized. The V call is TRBV6-1, the J call TRBJ2-1, with 10 bases fitting TRBD1. This CDR3 region has 14 residues. CDR1 and CDR2 (germline): MNHNS, SASEGT. With V trimmed by 1 base and J by 10 bases, 4 bases remained unmatched. In DNA form, the CDR3 reads TGTGCCAGCAGTGAAGGACAGGGGGCATACGAGCAGTTCTTC. Translation gives CASSEGQGAYEQFF.

The chain uses TRBV12-3 or TRBV12-4 and TRBJ2-4, with TRBD2 as a possible D gene (6 bases). The closer fit of TRBJ2-1 to the DNA end suggests the J call may be wrong. The CDR3 length is 15 residues. The CDR3 is CASSLVRGLGGEQFF. In DNA, the CDR3 is TGTGCCAGCAGTTTAGTACGGGGGTTAGGTGGCGAGCAGTTCTTC.

The chain employs TRBV6-5 and TRBJ2-5, with 14 nucleotides matching TRBD2. The ends lost 2 bases at V and 7 bases at J; junction bases unmatched: 6. CDR1 is MNHEY, CDR2 SVGAGI, per germline. CDR3 length equals 16 residues. The CDR3 DNA reads TGTGCCAGCAGTTACGGGACTAGCGGGAGAATGGGGACCCAGTACTTC. As protein: CASSYGTSGRMGTQYF.

This clonotype appeared a few times. This chain connects TRBV7-3 to TRBJ2-7; 7 nucleotides match TRBD1. V lost 0 bases, J lost 7 bases, and 9 bases stayed unmatched. The CDR3 runs 15 residues. The germline V gene has CDR1 SGHTA and CDR2 FQGTGA. CDR3 sequence reads: CASSLTGTDYNEQYF. The CDR3 DNA is TGTGCCAGCAGCTTAACAGGGACAGACTACAATGAGCAGTACTTC.

About this clonotype: A read error is possible here, since a much larger clone lies one base away. The rearrangement joins TRBV12-3 or TRBV12-4 to TRBJ2-3; no clear D gene. The J call is in doubt because the DNA end fits TRBJ2-7 better. CDR3 length equals 14 residues. Here the CDR3 reads CASSLRESSPEQYF. The CDR3 DNA follows: TGTGCCAGCAGTTTAAGGGAAAGTAGCCCCGAGCAGTACTTC.

The genes are TRBV6-4 and TRBJ2-1, with 10 positions matching TRBD2. The CDR3 is 15 amino acids. Looked up from germline, CDR1 is MRHNA and CDR2 is SNTAGT. J was trimmed by 6 bases and V by 4 bases; bases with no gene match: 6. CDR3 sequence: CASSASGRRGNEQFF. The CDR3 nucleotides read TGTGCCAGCAGTGCTAGCGGGAGAAGGGGCAATGAGCAGTTCTTC.

Judged by abundance, this clonotype is medium-sized (0.01 to 0.1%). In DNA, the CDR3 is TGTGCCAGCACGGACCCGCGTGCCTACGAGCAGTACTTC. Amino acids: CASTDPRAYEQYF. The chain joins TRBV6-1 to TRBJ2-1, with D unresolved. Judging by the DNA end, TRBJ2-7 fits better; the J call may be wrong. This CDR3 comprises 13 residues. Germline lookup yields CDR1 MNHNS and CDR2 SASEGT.

The chain has TRBV6-1 and TRBJ2-4, with D maybe TRBD1 (7 bases). Trimming stripped 5 bases from V and 13 bases from J, with 21 bases between. The length of the CDR3 is 14 residues. In germline, CDR1 is MNHNS, CDR2 SASEGT. The CDR3 region is CASSRGTVNGEQYF. In DNA, the CDR3 is TGTGCCAGCAGTCGCGGGACAGTTAATGGTGAGCAGTACTTC.

On this clonotype itself: The junction does not match germline at one end; this may be a read error. The V gene is TRBV12-3 or TRBV12-4, the J gene TRBJ2-4; D possibly matches TRBD1 or TRBD2 (5 bases each). CDR3 length equals 14 residues. DNA for the CDR3: TGTGCCAGCGTCGACGGGGCGCTGACAGATACGCAGTATTTC. Protein: CASVDGALTDTQYF.

This clonotype has a handful of counts. The chain combines TRBV27 with TRBJ2-1, with 11 bases identical to TRBD1. The J call may be faulty, since TRBJ2-7 better matches the DNA end. There are 16 residues in the CDR3. Germline loops: CDR1 MNHEY, CDR2 SMNVEV (reference sequence). CDR3 residues: CASSLPGQGGPNEQYF. CDR3 nucleotide sequence: TGTGCCAGCAGTTTGCCGGGACAGGGGGGGCCCAACGAGCAGTACTTC.

The V gene is TRBV6-4, the J gene TRBJ2-3; 8 positions agree with TRBD1. Germline V lookup: CDR1 MRHNA, CDR2 SNTAGT. This CDR3 has 16 residues. V shed 0 bases, J shed 2 bases, and the junction held 4 bases outside the gene matches. The CDR3 region has the DNA TGTGCCAGCAGTGACTCTGAGACAGGGGACACAGATACGCAGTATTTT. This codes for CASSDSETGDTDTQYF.

The chain employs TRBV27 and TRBJ2-3; the match to TRBD2 covers 7 bases. The V gene's germline CDR1 is MNHEY and CDR2 SMNVEV (reference sequence). The CDR3 covers 15 residues. V trimming: 6 bases; J trimming: 6 bases; junction bases outside the gene matches: 12. DNA of the CDR3: TGTGCCAGCAGGAGGAGAGCGGGATTGTCGGATACGCAGTATTTT. This encodes CASRRRAGLSDTQYF.

In its sample, this clonotype was seen many times. This chain joins TRBV27 and TRBJ2-5; 12 bases align to TRBD2. The CDR3 sequence is 17 residues long. Per the germline V gene, CDR1 is MNHEY and CDR2 is SMNVEV (reference sequence). The J segment lost 2 bases and the V segment lost 6 bases, leaving 10 bases of the junction unmatched. CDR3 sequence (DNA): TGTGCCAGCAGAAGACTAGCGGGAGATCCCTTACAAGAGACCCAGTACTTC. Encoded protein: CASRRLAGDPLQETQYF.

This chain connects TRBV4-1 to TRBJ1-4; D is possibly TRBD1 (6 bases). CDR1 is MGHRA, CDR2 YSYEKL, per germline. The ends were cut back, 2 bases at V and 4 bases at J, with 11 bases in the middle. The CDR3 loop spans 15 amino acids. The CDR3 region has the DNA TGCGCCAGCAGCCAAATGGGGGCAGATAATGAAAAACTGTTTTTT. Protein product: CASSQMGADNEKLFF.

The V call is TRBV7-2, the J call TRBJ1-1; maybe TRBD1 (6 bases). The germline CDR1 and CDR2 sequences are SGHTA and FQGNSA. The CDR3 spans 13 residues. Trimming removed 5 bases at V and 1 base at J, with 8 bases between. The CDR3 region has the DNA TGTGCCAGCAGCCAGGGACAGAACACTGAAGCTTTCTTT. Protein: CASSQGQNTEAFF.

This chain connects TRBV6-8 to TRBJ2-3, with 8 bases lining up with TRBD2. Germline V gene sequence: CDR1 MNHGY, CDR2 SAAAGT. The V gene end was trimmed by 9 bases and the J gene end by 0 bases; junction bases not matched to a gene: 5. This CDR3 spans 14 amino acids. This CDR3 reads CASKRELSTDTQYF. Written as DNA, the CDR3 is TGTGCCAGTAAGCGGGAGTTGAGCACAGATACGCAGTATTTT.

J is TRBJ2-7 and V is TRBV11-2, with a possible D match to TRBD1 (6 bases). The CDR3 is 16 residues long. The germline V gene has CDR1 SGHAT and CDR2 FQNNGV. V was cut by 7 bases and J by 7 bases, with 26 bases left in between. CDR3 bases: TGTGCCAGCACCCGGACAGCAGGGTTTTCGGACAATGAGCAGTACTTC. Residues: CASTRTAGFSDNEQYF.

V usage is TRBV7-6 and J usage is TRBJ2-1; 7 bases map to TRBD2. With V trimmed by 1 base and J by 10 bases, 13 bases remained unmatched. Germline loops: CDR1 SGHVS, CDR2 FNYEAQ. This CDR3 has 16 amino acids. The CDR3 is CASSLGFGREIYEQFF. The CDR3 DNA reads TGTGCCAGCAGCTTAGGATTTGGGCGGGAGATCTACGAGCAGTTCTTC.

This clonotype has a count of ten or more. The rearrangement uses TRBV11-2 and TRBJ1-6; 7 nucleotides match TRBD1. The V gene end was trimmed by 5 bases and the J gene end by 8 bases; junction bases not matched to a gene: 6. The CDR3 has 14 amino acids. Germline CDR1 reads SGHAT; CDR2 reads FQNNGV. The CDR3 reads CASSPRQGHSPLHF. The CDR3 bases are TGTGCCAGCAGCCCCCGACAGGGCCATTCACCCCTCCACTTT.

This clonotype has only a few counts. V is TRBV6-1 and J is TRBJ1-2; D possibly corresponds to TRBD1 (5 bases). Germline V gives CDR1 MNHNS, CDR2 SASEGT. V lost 1 base, J lost 2 bases, and 8 bases lay in between. The CDR3 is 14 residues long. The CDR3 DNA reads as TGTGCCAGCAGTGAAGGGGGACTAAACTATGGCTACACCTTC. This translates into CASSEGGLNYGYTF.

This clonotype was seen just once. The chain joins TRBV7-2 to TRBJ2-3, with 8 bases fitting TRBD1. This CDR3 has 15 amino acids. V lost 3 bases to trimming and J lost 2 bases; unmatched junction nucleotides: 4. CDR1 and CDR2 from the germline V gene are SGHTA and FQGNSA. The CDR3 nucleotides are TGTGCCAGCAGCTTCGGGACAGGACCCACAGATACGCAGTATTTT. Protein product: CASSFGTGPTDTQYF.

This clonotype was found a few times. This rearrangement joins TRBV6-4 to TRBJ2-3, with 10 bases matching TRBD2. The CDR3 covers 15 residues. The ends lost 0 bases at V and 4 bases at J; junction bases unmatched: 1. The germline gives CDR1 MRHNA, CDR2 SNTAGT. The CDR3 loop reads CASSDSSGGPDTQYF. Written as DNA, the CDR3 is TGTGCCAGCAGTGACTCTAGCGGGGGGCCAGATACGCAGTATTTT.

As for this clonotype: Sequence at one end of the junction differs from germline and may be a read error. This rearrangement joins TRBV7-4 to TRBJ2-2; TRBD1 matches 8 bases. From germline, CDR1 is SGHVT and CDR2 SQSDAQ. This CDR3 has 14 residues. The CDR3, as DNA: TGTGCCAGCAGCTTAGGACAGGGGACCGAGGAGCTGTTTTTT. It codes for CASSLGQGTEELFF.

CDR3 loop: CASRREDNSYEQYF. CDR3 coding DNA: TGTGCCAGCAGACGAGAGGACAACTCCTACGAGCAGTACTTC. The chain has TRBV27 and TRBJ2-5; TRBD1 is a possible D gene (5 bases). The J call may be wrong; the DNA end is better matched by TRBJ2-7. Germline-derived CDR1 and CDR2 are MNHEY and SMNVEV (reference sequence). This CDR3 is 14 amino acids long.

The genes are TRBV12-3 or TRBV12-4 and TRBJ2-5; 7 positions match TRBD1. The end of the DNA fits TRBJ2-7 better, so the J call may be wrong. This CDR3 has 16 residues. The CDR3 protein is CASSFKWPGGSYEQYF. CDR3 sequence (DNA): TGTGCCAGCAGTTTTAAGTGGCCAGGGGGCTCCTACGAGCAGTACTTC.

The V call is TRBV12-3 or TRBV12-4, the J call TRBJ2-1, with D possibly called TRBD1 or TRBD2 (5 bases each). This CDR3 is 10 amino acids long. Trimming took off 6 bases at V and 13 bases at J, with 10 bases between the two ends. DNA for the CDR3: TGTGCCAGCAGGGGGGAGACCCAGTTCTTC. It encodes CASRGETQFF.